The clone carrying this T cell receptor beta chain occurred a few times. Its antigen is as yet unknown. These data originate in a study of beta chain features in type 1 diabetes. The wider study: The patient and healthy donor groups were comparable for age, gender and cell yields. Points from the study as a whole: There were fewer insertions and more deletions at the VDJ junctions of type 1 diabetes patients. Among all four CD4+ subsets, Type 1 diabetes patients had TCRB CDR3s that were moderately but significantly shorter.

V shed 5 bases, J shed 6 bases, and the junction held 14 bases outside the gene matches. This CDR3 is 17 amino acids long. Germline assignment: CDR1 SEHNR and CDR2 FQNEAQ (reference sequence). Purity above 95% was achieved in all sorted populations. The sequenced template was cDNA made from the entire isolated RNA. Here immunoSEQ multiplex PCR was the method, and the copy in TCRdb shows in-frame clones only, minus some. The repertoire has 600,000 to 700,000 clones, about an eighth of them found once; the top ten carry less than 0.025%. V usage is TRBV7-9 and J usage is TRBJ2-1, with 9 bases fitting TRBD1. Sequenced input: naive CD4+ T cells from blood. The sequence was obtained from a man between 18 and 35 years old with type 1 diabetes. CDR3 residues: CASSTRTGEVQINEQFF. CDR3 nucleotide sequence: TGTGCCAGCAGCACCCGGACAGGGGAAGTACAAATCAATGAGCAGTTCTTC.